The clone carrying this T cell receptor (beta chain) was detected only a few times. Its antigen is still unknown. This sample was taken from a study of cytomegalovirus exposure and HLA in healthy donors. Study results and caveats: It has been reported that TCR beta sequences accurately predicted the HLA-A and HLA-B alleles of most subjects. Investigators reported approximately 150 TCR beta chains as tied to cytomegalovirus.

The PCR used 60 Vbeta and 13 Jbeta primers. Data came from immunoSEQ multiplex PCR; TCRdb stores just in-frame clones and leaves some out. The repertoire consists of about 110,000 clones, with under 85% occurring once and the leading ten covering around 7.7%. The germline CDR1 and CDR2 sequences are WNHNN and SYGVQD (reference sequence). The trim removed 6 bases at V and 2 bases at J, leaving 9 bases unmatched. This CDR3 is 16 amino acids long. This chain connects TRBV10-1 to TRBJ1-1, with TRBD1 matching over 10 bases. The sequencing input was PBMCs. The TCR comes from a woman aged 50 to 60 in good health and CMV-seropositive. CDR3 region: CASSSGTGALNTEAFF. CDR3 coding DNA: TGCGCCAGCAGCTCCGGGACAGGGGCCCTTAACACTGAAGCTTTCTTT.